What follows are 8 T cell receptor beta chains derived from one specimen sequenced in a study of patients and donors after allogeneic stem cell transplantation. TCRdb called the RT-PCR reads again in MiXCR, with one record for every CDR3 protein. The sample lists some 92,000 distinct CDR3 sequences, roughly 52% occurring once. The sample consisted of blood, either unsorted or a sorted T cell fraction (not recorded which). The source is a human donor who was either an allogeneic HSCT recipient or a stem cell or donor lymphocyte infusion donor (not recorded which). It is not recorded whose cells these are; they may come from a transplant donor.

Only a few counts were recorded for this clonotype. The chain combines TRBV20-1 with TRBJ1-1; D perhaps matches TRBD1 (5 bases). The CDR3 loop spans 13 amino acids. The germline gives CDR1 DFQATT, CDR2 SNEGSKA (reference sequence). Trimming pared 6 bases from V and 0 bases from J, leaving 11 bases between. The chain's CDR3 is CSAPGTMNTEAFF. The CDR3 DNA reads TGCAGTGCCCCAGGGACGATGAACACTGAAGCTTTCTTT.

V gene TRBV3-1 combines with J gene TRBJ2-7; 9 bases agree with TRBD2. The J segment lost 0 bases and the V segment lost 3 bases, leaving 6 bases of the junction unmatched. Germline lookup yields CDR1 LGHDT and CDR2 YNNKEL (reference sequence). The CDR3 has 16 amino acids. The CDR3 DNA sequence: TGTGCCAGCAGCCATGCGGGAGGGTCTGTCTCCTACGAGCAGTACTTC. Translation: CASSHAGGSVSYEQYF.

V is TRBV5-1 and J is TRBJ1-5; no clear D. CDR1 and CDR2 (germline): SGHRS, YFSETQ. The CDR3 extends over 13 amino acids. V shed 2 bases and J shed 3 bases, with 6 bases lying between them. The CDR3 DNA sequence: TGCGCCAGCAGCTTAGGCATCAATCAGCCCCAGCATTTT. Translation: CASSLGINQPQHF.

The chain links TRBV29-1 to TRBJ1-5; D remains unclear. The CDR3 runs to 13 residues. V dropped 4 bases and J dropped 7 bases, with 14 bases sitting between them. Per germline, CDR1 SQVTM and CDR2 ANQGSEA. CDR3 sequence reads: CSVVGREGQPQHF. CDR3 bases: TGCAGCGTTGTAGGGCGCGAGGGACAGCCCCAGCATTTT.

In its sample, this clonotype was seen a few times. The chain has TRBV4-2 and TRBJ1-1; no reliable D call. In germline, CDR1 is LGHNA, CDR2 YNFKEQ. With 6 bases removed from V and 0 bases from J, the gap between germline ends came to 11 bases. The CDR3 runs to 14 residues. CDR3 sequence: CASSHGRMNTEAFF. Written as DNA, the CDR3 is TGTGCCAGCAGTCACGGACGGATGAACACTGAAGCTTTCTTT.

The CDR3 DNA follows: TGCAGTGCTAGGACCGTGGGGGATAGCAATCAGCCCCAGCATTTT. This codes for CSARTVGDSNQPQHF. The chain recombines TRBV20-1 with TRBJ1-5, with D tentatively TRBD1 (5 bases). The V and J ends lost 3 bases and 0 bases respectively, with 12 bases between them. In germline, CDR1 is DFQATT, CDR2 SNEGSKA (reference sequence). The CDR3 extends over 15 amino acids.

This sequence joins TRBV7-9 and TRBJ1-1; no clear D. CDR1 is SEHNR, CDR2 FQNEAQ, per germline (reference sequence). The CDR3 is 13 residues long. Trimming removed 7 bases at V and 0 bases at J, with 9 bases between. CDR3 coding DNA: TGTGCCAGCATGGCTTACATGAACACTGAAGCTTTCTTT. It encodes CASMAYMNTEAFF. Variable domain in full (rest from reference TRBV7-9 and TRBJ1-1): DTGVSQNPRHKITKRGQNVTFRCDPISEHNRLYWYRQTLGQGPEFLTYFQNEAQLEKSRLLSDRFSAERPKGSFSTLEIQRTEQGDSAMYLCASMAYMNTEAFFGQGTRLTVV.

The genes are TRBV7-2 and TRBJ1-2, with 7 nucleotides matching TRBD1. This CDR3 spans 19 amino acids. The germline gives CDR1 SGHTA, CDR2 FQGNSA. With V trimmed by 5 bases and J by 3 bases, 21 bases remained unmatched. This chain's CDR3 is CASSPRTGTAPRTYYGYTF. In nucleotides, the CDR3 is TGTGCCAGCAGCCCGAGGACAGGCACAGCGCCACGAACCTACTATGGCTACACCTTC. Filled out from reference TRBV7-2 and TRBJ1-2, the complete variable domain reads GAGVSQSPSNKVTEKGKDVELRCDPISGHTALYWYRQSLGQGLEFLIYFQGNSAPDKSGLPSDRFSAERTGGSVSTLTIQRTQQEDSAVYLCASSPRTGTAPRTYYGYTFGSGTRLTVV.